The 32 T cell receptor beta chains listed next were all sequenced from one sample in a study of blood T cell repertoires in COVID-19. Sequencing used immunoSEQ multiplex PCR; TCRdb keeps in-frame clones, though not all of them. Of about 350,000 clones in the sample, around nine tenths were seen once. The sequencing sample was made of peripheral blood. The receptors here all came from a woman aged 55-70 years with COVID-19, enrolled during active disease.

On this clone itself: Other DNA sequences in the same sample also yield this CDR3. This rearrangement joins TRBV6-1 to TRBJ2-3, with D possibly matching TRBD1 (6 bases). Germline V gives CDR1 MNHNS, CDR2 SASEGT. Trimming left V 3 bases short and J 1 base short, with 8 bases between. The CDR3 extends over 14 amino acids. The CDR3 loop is CASSEAGGTDTQYF. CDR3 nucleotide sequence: TGTGCCAGCAGTGAGGCAGGGGGCACAGATACGCAGTATTTT.

The CDR3 sequence: CASRPRGGRREQYF. The CDR3 DNA is TGTGCCAGCAGACCGCGGGGGGGCCGACGCGAGCAGTACTTC. The rearrangement links TRBV13 to TRBJ2-7, with 9 nucleotides matching TRBD2. Germline CDR1 PRHDT, CDR2 FYEKMQ (reference sequence). V was pared by 6 bases and J by 6 bases, with 9 bases of the junction left unmatched. The CDR3 runs to 14 residues.

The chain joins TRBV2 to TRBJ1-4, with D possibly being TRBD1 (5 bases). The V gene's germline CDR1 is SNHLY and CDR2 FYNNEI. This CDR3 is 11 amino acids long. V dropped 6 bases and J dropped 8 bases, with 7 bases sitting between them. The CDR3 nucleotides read TGTGCCAGCAGACGGGGGGAAAAACTGTTTTTT. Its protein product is CASRRGEKLFF.

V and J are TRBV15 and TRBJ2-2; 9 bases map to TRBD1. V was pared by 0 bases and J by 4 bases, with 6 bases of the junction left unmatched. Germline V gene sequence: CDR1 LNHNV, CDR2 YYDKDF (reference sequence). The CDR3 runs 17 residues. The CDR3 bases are TGTGCCACCAGCAGAGACCCCCACAGGGGGCGCACCGGGGAGCTGTTTTTT. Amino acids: CATSRDPHRGRTGELFF.

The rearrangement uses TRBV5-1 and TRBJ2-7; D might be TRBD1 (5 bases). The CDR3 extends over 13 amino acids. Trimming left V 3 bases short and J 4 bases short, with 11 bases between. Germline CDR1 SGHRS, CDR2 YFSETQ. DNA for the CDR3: TGCGCCAGCAGCTCCACAGGTGTGTACGAGCAGTACTTC. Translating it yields CASSSTGVYEQYF.

The CDR3 protein is CASSIWGGVNTEAFF. The CDR3 DNA reads TGTGCCAGTAGTATCTGGGGGGGGGTGAACACTGAAGCTTTCTTT. This chain uses TRBV19 with TRBJ1-1; tentatively, D is TRBD1 (5 bases). V lost 3 bases, J lost 0 bases, and 11 bases lay in between. Germline CDR1 reads LNHDA; CDR2 reads SQIVND (reference sequence). The CDR3 totals 15 residues.

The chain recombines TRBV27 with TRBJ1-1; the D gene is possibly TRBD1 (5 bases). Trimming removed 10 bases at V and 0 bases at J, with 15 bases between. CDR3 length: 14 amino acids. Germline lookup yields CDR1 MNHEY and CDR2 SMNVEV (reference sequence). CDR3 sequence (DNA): TGTGCCACCCGAAGGGGAGGGTTGAACACTGAAGCTTTCTTT. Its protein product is CATRRGGLNTEAFF.

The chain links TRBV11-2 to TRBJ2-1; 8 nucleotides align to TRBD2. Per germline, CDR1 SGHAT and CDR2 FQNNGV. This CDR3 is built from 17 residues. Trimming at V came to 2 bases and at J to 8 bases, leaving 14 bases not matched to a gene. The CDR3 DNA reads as TGTGCCAGCAGCTTAATGGTAGCGGCGGGGGGCTTCGATGAGCAGTTCTTC. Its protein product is CASSLMVAAGGFDEQFF.

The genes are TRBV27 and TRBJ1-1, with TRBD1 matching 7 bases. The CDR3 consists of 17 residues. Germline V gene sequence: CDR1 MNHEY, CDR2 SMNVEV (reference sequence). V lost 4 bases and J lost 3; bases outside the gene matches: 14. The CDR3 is CASSSPYRGSLDTEAFF. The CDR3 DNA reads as TGTGCCAGCAGTTCCCCATACAGGGGCTCCCTAGACACTGAAGCTTTCTTT.

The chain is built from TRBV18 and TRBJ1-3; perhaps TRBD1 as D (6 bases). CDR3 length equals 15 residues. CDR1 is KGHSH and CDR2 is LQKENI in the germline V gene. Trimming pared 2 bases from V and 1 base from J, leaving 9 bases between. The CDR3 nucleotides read TGTGCCAGCTCACCAACGACAGGATCTGGAAACACCATATATTTT. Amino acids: CASSPTTGSGNTIYF.

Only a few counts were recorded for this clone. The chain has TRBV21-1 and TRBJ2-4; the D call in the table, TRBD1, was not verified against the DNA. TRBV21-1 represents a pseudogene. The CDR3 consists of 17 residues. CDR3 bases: TGTGCCAGCAGCAAAGACTACAGGGGGCGGTCCAAAAACATTCAGTACTTC. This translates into CASSKDYRGRSKNIQYF.

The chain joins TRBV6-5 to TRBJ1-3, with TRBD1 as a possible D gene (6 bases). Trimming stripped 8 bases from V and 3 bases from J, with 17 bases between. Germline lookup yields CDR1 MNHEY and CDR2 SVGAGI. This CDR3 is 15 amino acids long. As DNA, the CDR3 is TGTGCCAGCTATCAAACAGGGATTGATGGAAACACCATATATTTT. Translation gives CASYQTGIDGNTIYF.

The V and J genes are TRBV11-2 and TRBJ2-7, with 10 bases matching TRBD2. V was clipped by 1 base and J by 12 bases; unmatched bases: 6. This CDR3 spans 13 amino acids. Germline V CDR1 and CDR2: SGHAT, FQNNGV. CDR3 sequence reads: CASSLGSGGALYF. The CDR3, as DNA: TGTGCCAGCAGCTTAGGAAGCGGGGGGGCTTTGTACTTC.

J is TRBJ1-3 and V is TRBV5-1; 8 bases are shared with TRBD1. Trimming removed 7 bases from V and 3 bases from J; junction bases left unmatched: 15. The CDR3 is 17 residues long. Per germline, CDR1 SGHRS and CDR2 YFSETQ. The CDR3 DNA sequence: TGCGCCAGCTCAAAAACTCAGGGGGCCCTCCATGGAAACACCATATATTTT. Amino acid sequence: CASSKTQGALHGNTIYF.

The CDR3 nucleotides are TGTGCCAGCAGCTTACGGGGGGCGTACACTGAAGCTTTCTTT. This sequence encodes CASSLRGAYTEAFF. The rearrangement uses TRBV7-9 and TRBJ1-1; tentative D call: TRBD1 (6 bases). CDR1 is SEHNR, CDR2 FQNEAQ, per germline (reference sequence). There are 14 residues in the CDR3. V lost 2 bases to trimming and J lost 3 bases, with 10 bases between them.

The CDR3 is CASTRQGINYGYTF. CDR3 DNA sequence: TGTGCCAGCACCCGACAGGGGATCAACTATGGCTACACCTTC. This sequence joins TRBV2 and TRBJ1-2, with 8 bases fitting TRBD1. The CDR3 has 14 amino acids. J gave up 2 bases and V 7 bases, and 6 bases lay outside the gene matches. CDR1 SNHLY and CDR2 FYNNEI come from the germline V gene.

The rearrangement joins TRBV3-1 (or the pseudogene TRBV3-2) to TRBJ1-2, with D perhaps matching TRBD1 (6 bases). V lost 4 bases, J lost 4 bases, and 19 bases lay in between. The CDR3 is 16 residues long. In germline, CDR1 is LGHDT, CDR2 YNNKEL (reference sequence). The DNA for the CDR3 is TGTGCCAGCAGCCCAAGACCGGGGGGCCGGTTCTATGGCTACACCTTC. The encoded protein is CASSPRPGGRFYGYTF.

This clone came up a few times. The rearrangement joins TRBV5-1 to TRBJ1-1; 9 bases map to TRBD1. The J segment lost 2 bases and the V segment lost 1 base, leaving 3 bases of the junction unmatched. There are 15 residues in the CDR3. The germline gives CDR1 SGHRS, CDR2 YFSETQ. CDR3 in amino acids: CASSLTGGINTEAFF. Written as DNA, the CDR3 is TGCGCCAGCAGCTTGACAGGGGGCATTAACACTGAAGCTTTCTTT.

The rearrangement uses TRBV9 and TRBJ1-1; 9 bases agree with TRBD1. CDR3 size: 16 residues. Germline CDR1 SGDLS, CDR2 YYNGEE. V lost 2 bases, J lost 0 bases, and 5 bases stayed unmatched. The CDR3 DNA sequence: TGTGCCAGCAGCGTGGGACAGGGAGATATGAACACTGAAGCTTTCTTT. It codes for CASSVGQGDMNTEAFF.

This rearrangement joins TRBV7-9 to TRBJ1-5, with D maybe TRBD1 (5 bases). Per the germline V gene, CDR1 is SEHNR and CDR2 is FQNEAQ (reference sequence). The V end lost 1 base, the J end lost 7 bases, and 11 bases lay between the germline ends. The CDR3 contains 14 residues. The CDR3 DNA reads TGTGCCAGCAGCTTAGGGGCCCCAGGGCAGCCCCAGCATTTT. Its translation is CASSLGAPGQPQHF.

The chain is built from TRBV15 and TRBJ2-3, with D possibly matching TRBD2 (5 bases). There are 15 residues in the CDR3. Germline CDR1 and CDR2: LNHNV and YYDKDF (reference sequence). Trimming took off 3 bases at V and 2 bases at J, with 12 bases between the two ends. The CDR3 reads CATSRGSVNTDTQYF. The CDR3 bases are TGTGCCACCAGCAGGGGTAGCGTCAACACAGATACGCAGTATTTT.

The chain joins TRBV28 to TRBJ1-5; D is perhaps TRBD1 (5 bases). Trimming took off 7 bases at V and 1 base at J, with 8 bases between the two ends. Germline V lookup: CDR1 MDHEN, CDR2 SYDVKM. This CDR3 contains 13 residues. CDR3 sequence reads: CASMGGSNQPQHF. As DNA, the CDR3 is TGTGCCAGCATGGGGGGGAGCAATCAGCCCCAGCATTTT.

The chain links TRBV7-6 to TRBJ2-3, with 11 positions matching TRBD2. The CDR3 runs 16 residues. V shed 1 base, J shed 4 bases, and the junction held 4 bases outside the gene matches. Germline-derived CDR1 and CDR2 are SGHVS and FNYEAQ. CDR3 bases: TGTGCCAGCAGCTTAGAGCTAGCGGGGGGCGCAGATACGCAGTATTTT. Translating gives CASSLELAGGADTQYF.

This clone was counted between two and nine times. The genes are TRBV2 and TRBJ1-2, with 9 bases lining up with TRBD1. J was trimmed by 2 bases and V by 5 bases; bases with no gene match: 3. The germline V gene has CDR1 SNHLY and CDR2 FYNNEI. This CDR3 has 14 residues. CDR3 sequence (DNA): TGTGCCAGCAGTAAAGGGACAGGGAACTATGGCTACACCTTC. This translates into CASSKGTGNYGYTF.

The CDR3 loop reads CAWRSTGKNQPQHF. CDR3 in DNA: TGTGCCTGGAGATCGACAGGGAAGAATCAGCCCCAGCATTTT. This sequence joins TRBV30 and TRBJ1-5; TRBD1 agrees at 7 bases. CDR1 is GTSNPN, CDR2 SVGIG, per germline (reference sequence). The CDR3 runs 14 residues. J lost 4 bases, V lost 3 bases, and 6 bases had no gene match. Looking up the rest from reference TRBV30 and TRBJ1-5 gives the full variable domain: SQTIHQWPATLVQPVGSPLSLECTVEGTSNPNLYWYRQAAGRGLQLLFYSVGIGQISSEVPQNLSASRPQDRQFILSSKKLLLSDSGFYLCAWRSTGKNQPQHFGDGTRLSIL.

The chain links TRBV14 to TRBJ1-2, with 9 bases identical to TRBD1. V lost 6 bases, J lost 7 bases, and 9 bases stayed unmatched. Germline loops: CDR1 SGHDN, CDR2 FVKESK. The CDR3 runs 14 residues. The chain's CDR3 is CASRQQGAWGGYTF. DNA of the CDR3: TGTGCCAGCAGACAACAGGGGGCCTGGGGTGGCTACACCTTC.

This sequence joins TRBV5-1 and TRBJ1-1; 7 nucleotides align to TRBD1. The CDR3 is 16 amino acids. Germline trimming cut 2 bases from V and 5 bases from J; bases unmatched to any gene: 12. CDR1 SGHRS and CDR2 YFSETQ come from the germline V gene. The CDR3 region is CASSLLGQDQGTEAFF. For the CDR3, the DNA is TGCGCCAGCAGCTTATTAGGACAGGACCAAGGGACTGAAGCTTTCTTT.

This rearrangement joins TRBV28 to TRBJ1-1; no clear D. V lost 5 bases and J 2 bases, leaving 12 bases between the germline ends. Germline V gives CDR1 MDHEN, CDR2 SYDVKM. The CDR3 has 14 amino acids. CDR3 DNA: TGTGCCAGCAGTCGTCTCCTAGATAACACTGAAGCTTTCTTT. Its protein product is CASSRLLDNTEAFF. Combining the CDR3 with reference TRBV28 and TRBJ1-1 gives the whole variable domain DVKVTQSSRYLVKRTGEKVFLECVQDMDHENMFWYRQDPGLGLRLIYFSYDVKMKEKGDIPEGYSVSREKKERFSLILESASTNQTSMYLCASSRLLDNTEAFFGQGTRLTVV.

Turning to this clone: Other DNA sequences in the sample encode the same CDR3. DNA for the CDR3: TGCGCCAGCAGCCCAGGACAGGGGAACACTGAAGCTTTCTTT. This sequence encodes CASSPGQGNTEAFF. The chain carries TRBV4-1 and TRBJ1-1; 8 bases line up with TRBD1. The CDR3 spans 14 residues. The germline gives CDR1 MGHRA, CDR2 YSYEKL. V lost 4 bases and J lost 1; bases outside the gene matches: 2.

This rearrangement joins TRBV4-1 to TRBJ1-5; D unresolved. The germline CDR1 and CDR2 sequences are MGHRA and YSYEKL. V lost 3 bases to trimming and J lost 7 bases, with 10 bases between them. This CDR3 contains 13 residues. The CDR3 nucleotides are TGCGCCAGCAGCCATGGGAGTTCCCAGCCCCAGCATTTT. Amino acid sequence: CASSHGSSQPQHF.

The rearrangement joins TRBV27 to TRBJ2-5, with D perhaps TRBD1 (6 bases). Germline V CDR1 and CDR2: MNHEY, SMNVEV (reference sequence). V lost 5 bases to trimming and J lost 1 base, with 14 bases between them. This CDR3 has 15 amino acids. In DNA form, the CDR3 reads TGTGCCAGCAGTGTAGACCGGACAGTCCAAGAGACCCAGTACTTC. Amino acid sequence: CASSVDRTVQETQYF.

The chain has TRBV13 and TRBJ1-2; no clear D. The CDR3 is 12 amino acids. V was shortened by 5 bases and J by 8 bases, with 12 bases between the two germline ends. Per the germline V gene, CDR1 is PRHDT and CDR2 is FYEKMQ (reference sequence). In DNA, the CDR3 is TGTGCCAGCAGCGGCGGCTTGGTGGGCTACACCTTC. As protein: CASSGGLVGYTF. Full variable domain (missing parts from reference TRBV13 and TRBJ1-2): AAGVIQSPRHLIKEKRETATLKCYPIPRHDTVYWYQQGPGQDPQFLISFYEKMQSDKGSIPDRFSAQQFSDYHSELNMSSLELGDSALYFCASSGGLVGYTFGSGTRLTVV.